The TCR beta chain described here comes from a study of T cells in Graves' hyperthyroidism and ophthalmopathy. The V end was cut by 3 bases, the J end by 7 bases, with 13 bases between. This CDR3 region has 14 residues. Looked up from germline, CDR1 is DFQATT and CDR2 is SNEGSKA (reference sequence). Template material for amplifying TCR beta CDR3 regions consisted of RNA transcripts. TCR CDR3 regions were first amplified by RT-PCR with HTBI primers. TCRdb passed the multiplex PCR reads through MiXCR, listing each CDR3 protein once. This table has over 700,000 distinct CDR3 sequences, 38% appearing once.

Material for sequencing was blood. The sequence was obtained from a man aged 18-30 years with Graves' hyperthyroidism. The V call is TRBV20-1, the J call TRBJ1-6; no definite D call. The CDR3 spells CSARGGSGNSPLHF. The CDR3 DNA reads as TGCAGTGCTAGGGGAGGGTCGGGGAATTCACCCCTCCACTTT.